This entry concerns a single T cell receptor (beta chain). Its antigen remains unknown. Thyroid surgery took place with no prior treatment in any patient. This entry belongs to a study of metastatic and nonmetastatic thyroid tumors. Study in general: Comparison of repertoires was carried out across blood and tumor or nodule tissue from malignant and benign thyroid patients. Findings of the study overall: Reported TCR beta diversity, measured in blood and tumor, was significantly higher for malignant thyroid tumors than for benign nodules.

Original processing notes: CDR3 was compared across clinicopathological groups, and the resulting differences were used to build a distant-metastasis classifier for papillary thyroid cancer. TCRdb reanalyzed the PCR reads with MiXCR. The V and J calls reflect TCRdb's pipeline rather than the authors' work. The sample shows about 13,000 clones, approximately 26% of them seen only once. Specimen: blood. The origin of this receptor is a male donor with papillary thyroid cancer or a benign thyroid nodule (not recorded which). Some clones in this sample may be carry-over from other donors' samples.

CDR3 protein: CATSDLTSGSINSEQFF. The DNA for the CDR3 is TGTGCCACCAGTGATTTAACTAGCGGGAGTATTAACAGTGAGCAGTTCTTC. The chain employs TRBV24-1 and TRBJ2-1; 11 bases match TRBD2. Unmatched junction bases numbered 10, after V lost 1 base and J lost 9 bases. Germline V gene lookup returns CDR1 KGHDR and CDR2 SFDVKD. This CDR3 is 17 amino acids long.